This T cell receptor beta chain was sequenced during a study of blood T cell repertoires in COVID-19. The overall study: The samples span acute and convalescent COVID-19 from the United States, Italy and Spain. Sample material is recorded as cDNA or gDNA derived from T cells, B-cell-depleted T cells, or PBMCs.

This clone was recorded only once. This CDR3 comprises 14 residues. Germline assignment: CDR1 SGHNT and CDR2 YENEEA. Trimming removed 3 bases from V and 1 base from J, with 9 bases in between. Per the original methods: Estimated nucleated cell counts came from reference gene primer amplification. This table comes from immunoSEQ multiplex PCR, and its TCRdb copy is limited to in-frame clones, with some not included. The V and J calls and clone size are taken from that table; D and trimming were inferred from the DNA. Altogether over 300,000 clones are present, 80% to 90% being singletons, with the ten largest covering under 7.5%.

Sequenced sample: peripheral blood. The chain carries TRBV11-3 and TRBJ1-1; D uncertain. The TCR originated in a man between 18 and 35 years old who had recovered from COVID-19. In DNA, the CDR3 is TGTGCCAGCAGCTTCGGGATCGGGAACACTGAAGCTTTCTTT. Translated: CASSFGIGNTEAFF.